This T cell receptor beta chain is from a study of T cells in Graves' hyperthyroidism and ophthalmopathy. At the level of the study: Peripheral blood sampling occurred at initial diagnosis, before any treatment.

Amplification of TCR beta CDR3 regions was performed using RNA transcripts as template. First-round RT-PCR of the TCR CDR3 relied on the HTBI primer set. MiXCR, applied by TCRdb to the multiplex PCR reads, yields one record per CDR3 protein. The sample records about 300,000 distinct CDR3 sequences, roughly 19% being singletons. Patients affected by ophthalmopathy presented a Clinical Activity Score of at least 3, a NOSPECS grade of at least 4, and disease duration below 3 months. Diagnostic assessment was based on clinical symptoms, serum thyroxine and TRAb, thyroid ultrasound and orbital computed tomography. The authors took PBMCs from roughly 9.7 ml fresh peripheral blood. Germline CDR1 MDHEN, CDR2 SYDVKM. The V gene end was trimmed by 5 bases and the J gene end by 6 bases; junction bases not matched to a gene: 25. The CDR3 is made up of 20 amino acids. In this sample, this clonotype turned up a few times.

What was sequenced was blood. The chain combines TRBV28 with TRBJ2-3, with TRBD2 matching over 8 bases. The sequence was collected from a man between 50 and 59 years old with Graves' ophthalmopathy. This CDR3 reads CASSTPRFQSPGGHGDTQYF. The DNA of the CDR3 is TGTGCCAGCAGTACCCCTCGTTTTCAGTCTCCGGGAGGGCACGGGGATACGCAGTATTTT.